This entry lists 23 T cell receptor beta chains sequenced from one sample in a study of Ad26.COV2.S vaccination and SARS-CoV-2 variants. Repertoires were generated with immunoSEQ multiplex PCR, while TCRdb's copy carries only in-frame clones and drops some. This table has about 350,000 clones, around nine tenths appearing once. Treatment noted: approximately 18 received Ad26.COV2.S at low or high dose, single or two shots; roughly five received placebo; per-sample allocation not given. Samples analyzed were those drawn on day 63 after the first vaccine or placebo injection. The sample here was peripheral blood, taken in a trial of Ad26.COV2.S vaccine versus placebo. The receptors originated from a person between 18 and 60 years old who received the Ad26.COV2.S COVID-19 vaccine or a placebo.

The chain couples TRBV6-1 to TRBJ2-7; possibly TRBD1 or TRBD2 for D (6 bases each). V lost 3 bases to trimming and J lost 0 bases, with 12 bases between them. The CDR3 length is 15 residues. Germline-derived CDR1 and CDR2 are MNHNS and SASEGT. The CDR3 here is CASSDEEGGSYEQYF. As DNA, the CDR3 is TGTGCCAGCAGTGACGAGGAGGGGGGCTCCTACGAGCAGTACTTC.

J is TRBJ2-3 and V is TRBV11-2; no clear D. CDR3 length: 12 amino acids. Trimming cost V 5 bases and J 2 bases, with 5 bases left between them. Germline V gene sequence: CDR1 SGHAT, CDR2 FQNNGV. CDR3 sequence reads: CASSANTDTQYF. The DNA for the CDR3 is TGTGCCAGCAGCGCCAACACAGATACGCAGTATTTT.

On this clone itself: One junction end disagrees with the germline gene, perhaps due to a read error. The genes are TRBV11-2 and TRBJ1-3; 7 positions match TRBD1. The length of the CDR3 is 14 residues. Germline CDR1 reads SGHAT; CDR2 reads FQNNGV. The CDR3 spells CASSLDRVGNTIYF. CDR3 DNA sequence: TGTGCCAGCAGCCTAGACAGGGTTGGAAACACCATATATTTT.

The V and J genes are TRBV6-6 and TRBJ2-7, with D uncertain. The CDR3 sequence is 12 residues long. CDR1 and CDR2 (germline): MNHNY, SVGAGI (reference sequence). V gave up 4 bases and J gave up 0 bases, with 4 bases separating them. The CDR3 here is CASSSGSYEQYF. CDR3 bases: TGTGCCAGCAGTTCGGGCTCCTACGAGCAGTACTTC.

At least ten counts were recorded for this clone. The chain uses TRBV4-1 and TRBJ1-2, with TRBD1 as a possible D gene (5 bases). CDR3 size: 19 residues. V dropped 0 bases and J dropped 8 bases, with 28 bases sitting between them. CDR1 and CDR2 (germline): MGHRA, YSYEKL. CDR3 sequence: CASSQEWSRARFSRKGYTF. The CDR3 coding sequence is TGCGCCAGCAGCCAAGAATGGAGCAGGGCGAGGTTCAGTAGGAAGGGCTACACCTTC.

This clone was seen only a few times. This chain uses TRBV11-2 with TRBJ1-6; D gene uncertain. CDR1 is SGHAT, CDR2 FQNNGV, per germline. The length of the CDR3 is 16 residues. Trimming pared 1 base from V and 4 bases from J, leaving 11 bases between. For the CDR3, the DNA is TGTGCCAGCAGCTTAGGGCCAAACTTTTATAATTCACCCCTCCACTTT. It codes for CASSLGPNFYNSPLHF.

The chain recombines TRBV18 with TRBJ1-5, with TRBD1 identical over 8 bases. Per the germline V gene, CDR1 is KGHSH and CDR2 is LQKENI. J gave up 0 bases and V 0 bases, and 1 base lay outside the gene matches. This CDR3 region has 16 residues. CDR3: CASSPPGQASNQPQHF. CDR3 in DNA: TGTGCCAGCTCACCACCGGGACAGGCTAGCAATCAGCCCCAGCATTTT.

Only one count was recorded for this clone. The chain is built from TRBV9 and TRBJ1-1; D unresolved. The CDR3 has 14 amino acids. Germline values: CDR1 SGDLS, CDR2 YYNGEE. V shed 4 bases and J shed 0 bases, with 10 bases lying between them. This CDR3 reads CASSPQGLNTEAFF. The CDR3 DNA reads TGTGCCAGCAGCCCCCAAGGGCTGAACACTGAAGCTTTCTTT.

The rearrangement links TRBV18 to TRBJ1-4, with D perhaps TRBD1 (5 bases). Germline V CDR1 and CDR2: KGHSH, LQKENI. V was pared by 6 bases and J by 8 bases, with 13 bases between. The CDR3 has 13 residues. The CDR3 sequence: CASSGAIGEKLFF. DNA of the CDR3: TGTGCCAGCTCCGGGGCGATCGGAGAAAAACTGTTTTTT.

This rearrangement joins TRBV2 to TRBJ2-6; D is perhaps TRBD1 (5 bases). Germline lookup yields CDR1 SNHLY and CDR2 FYNNEI. V was trimmed by 5 bases and J by 2 bases, leaving 7 bases between them. The CDR3 spans 14 residues. The CDR3: CASSWTTGANVLTF. The CDR3 region has the DNA TGTGCCAGCAGTTGGACAACTGGGGCCAACGTCCTGACTTTC.

J is TRBJ2-7 and V is TRBV4-3; 7 nucleotides line up with TRBD1. The CDR3 is 15 amino acids. The germline V gene encodes CDR1 LGHNA and CDR2 YSLEER. The trim removed 4 bases at V and 2 bases at J, leaving 8 bases unmatched. CDR3 DNA: TGCGCCAGCAGCCTCTCCGGGGACAGTGCCTACGAGCAGTACTTC. Translating it yields CASSLSGDSAYEQYF.

This sequence joins TRBV25-1 and TRBJ1-4; possibly TRBD1 for D (5 bases). Germline lookup yields CDR1 MGHDK and CDR2 SYGVNS. V gave up 3 bases and J gave up 1 base, with 12 bases separating them. This CDR3 contains 16 residues. The CDR3 sequence is CASSEGGSITNEKLFF. The DNA for the CDR3 is TGTGCCAGCAGTGAGGGGGGGAGCATAACTAATGAAAAACTGTTTTTT.

This clone was counted only a few times. This rearrangement joins TRBV24-1 to TRBJ1-2; no definite D call. CDR3 length equals 13 residues. In germline, CDR1 is KGHDR, CDR2 SFDVKD. With 5 bases removed from V and 3 bases from J, the gap between germline ends came to 9 bases. The DNA for the CDR3 is TGTGCCACCAGTGTCTCGGGTCACTATGGCTACACCTTC. Its protein product is CATSVSGHYGYTF.

This chain uses TRBV7-2 with TRBJ2-1; 11 bases match TRBD2. The germline CDR1 and CDR2 sequences are SGHTA and FQGNSA. This CDR3 comprises 17 residues. Unmatched junction bases numbered 6, after V lost 5 bases and J lost 0 bases. In nucleotides, the CDR3 is TGTGCCAGCAGCCCAAATAGCGGGGGGGCCTCCTACAATGAGCAGTTCTTC. As protein: CASSPNSGGASYNEQFF.

This clone was seen only a few times. This sequence joins TRBV6-2 or TRBV6-3 and TRBJ2-7; 10 bases map to TRBD1. Trimming cost V 5 bases and J 5 bases; bases outside gene matches: 9. The CDR3 length is 15 residues. The V gene's germline CDR1 is MNHEY and CDR2 SVGEGT. As DNA, the CDR3 is TGTGCCAGCAGTGGCCCGGGACAGGGGATCAACGAGCAGTACTTC. Translating it yields CASSGPGQGINEQYF.

The chain recombines TRBV5-4 with TRBJ2-1, with 7 bases fitting TRBD1. Germline assignment: CDR1 SGHNT and CDR2 YYREEE (reference sequence). The V and J ends lost 3 bases and 3 bases, in that order; junction bases with no gene match: 6. The CDR3 is made up of 15 amino acids. CDR3 in DNA: TGTGCCAGCAGCTCGAGACAGGGAAGCTACAATGAGCAGTTCTTC. Amino acid sequence: CASSSRQGSYNEQFF.

The gene calls are TRBV24-1 and TRBJ2-1; 9 nucleotides align to TRBD1. With V trimmed by 3 bases and J by 8 bases, 10 bases remained unmatched. The CDR3 is 16 residues long. The germline V gene has CDR1 KGHDR and CDR2 SFDVKD. CDR3 in amino acids: CATSDQSGTGSHEQFF. The CDR3 bases are TGTGCCACCAGTGATCAATCCGGGACAGGGTCCCATGAGCAGTTCTTC.

This chain links TRBV7-9 with TRBJ2-3, with a possible D match to TRBD2 (5 bases). V was shortened by 1 base and J by 6 bases, with 14 bases between the two germline ends. The germline V gene encodes CDR1 SEHNR and CDR2 FQNEAQ (reference sequence). The CDR3 has 15 amino acids. CDR3 region: CASSLGGGVLDTQYF. CDR3 DNA sequence: TGTGCCAGCAGCTTAGGTGGAGGAGTCCTCGATACGCAGTATTTT.

This chain links TRBV5-4 with TRBJ2-1; D gene ambiguous. In germline, CDR1 is SGHNT, CDR2 YYREEE (reference sequence). This CDR3 has 12 amino acids. Trimming left V 3 bases short and J 3 bases short, with 4 bases between. CDR3 in DNA: TGTGCCAGCAGCTCTCACTACAATGAGCAGTTCTTC. Translation gives CASSSHYNEQFF.

The V and J genes are TRBV27 and TRBJ1-2, with D possibly being TRBD1 (5 bases). The CDR3 contains 14 residues. V dropped 3 bases and J dropped 8 bases, with 16 bases sitting between them. CDR1 MNHEY and CDR2 SMNVEV come from the germline V gene (reference sequence). The DNA for the CDR3 is TGTGCCAGCAGTTTGGACATTGAGGGGCAAGGCTACACCTTC. Amino acids: CASSLDIEGQGYTF.

The gene calls are TRBV28 and TRBJ2-6, with D unclear. The length of the CDR3 is 14 residues. Germline V gene data show CDR1 as MDHEN and CDR2 as SYDVKM. V shed 7 bases and J shed 0 bases, with 7 bases lying between them. The CDR3 sequence: CASTRSSGANVLTF. CDR3 DNA sequence: TGTGCCAGCACACGGTCCTCTGGGGCCAACGTCCTGACTTTC.

The rearrangement joins TRBV18 to TRBJ2-1; TRBD2 agrees at 12 bases. Per the germline V gene, CDR1 is KGHSH and CDR2 is LQKENI. This CDR3 contains 18 residues. V gave up 1 base and J gave up 4 bases; unmatched junction bases: 8. CDR3 in amino acids: CASSPQSTSGGHYNEQFF. The CDR3 nucleotides are TGTGCCAGCTCACCACAGTCGACTAGCGGGGGCCATTACAATGAGCAGTTCTTC.

This rearrangement joins TRBV7-9 to TRBJ2-7, with TRBD1 identical over 7 bases. V lost 4 bases to trimming and J lost 2 bases; unmatched junction nucleotides: 8. The CDR3 is 15 residues long. Germline loops: CDR1 SEHNR, CDR2 FQNEAQ (reference sequence). CDR3 residues: CASSSLTGMTYEQYF. CDR3 DNA: TGTGCCAGCAGCTCCCTGACAGGGATGACCTACGAGCAGTACTTC.